The rows below give T cell receptor beta chains drawn from one sample of a study of blood T cell repertoires in COVID-19. Clones were sequenced by immunoSEQ multiplex PCR, and TCRdb holds only the in-frame ones, with some missing. The sample shows some 250,000 clones, around 86% of them seen only once. Sequencing was done on a sample of PBMCs or T cells enriched from blood (not recorded which). These receptor sequences come from a man aged 18 to 35 who had recovered from COVID-19. CDR3s include the opening cysteine and the closing phenylalanine or tryptophan. A D gene is named only where the DNA matches it firmly. Size is stated for part of the rows, as once, few or many counts, or as a class when the clone is expanded.

few	NA	TRBV12-3/TRBV12-4	TRBJ2-4	TGTGCCAGCATTCCACCAGGGTCGAGCATTCAGTACTTC	CASIPPGSSIQYF
NA	TRBD1	TRBV7-9	TRBJ1-1	TGTGCCAGCAGCTCGGAAGGACAGGGGATATTTATGAACACTGAAGCTTTCTTT	CASSSEGQGIFMNTEAFF
NA	NA	TRBV6-5	TRBJ2-7	TGTGCCAGCAGTTATCCGCAGGGTGGGGCCTACGAGCAGTACTTC	CASSYPQGGAYEQYF
NA	TRBD2	TRBV6-1	TRBJ2-5	TGTGCCAGCAGTGAACCCCCGGGACTAGCGCGGGAGACCCAGTACTTC	CASSEPPGLARETQYF
NA	NA	TRBV23-1	TRBJ2-2	TGCGCCAGCAGGCGGACCAGTTGGAGCGGCACCGGGGAGCTGTTTTTT	CASRRTSWSGTGELFF
NA	TRBD1	TRBV6-5	TRBJ1-3	TGTGCCAGCAGTCCAGGGGGCAGCTCTGGAAACACCATATATTTT	CASSPGGSSGNTIYF
NA	NA	TRBV6-5	TRBJ2-7	TGTGCCACCTGGGAGGGGGACTACGAGCAGTACTTC	CATWEGDYEQYF
NA	NA	TRBV19	TRBJ1-6	TGTGCCAGTAGTATTTGGTCAGGAGGGGCTCCTAGGAATTCACCCCTCCACTTT	CASSIWSGGAPRNSPLHF
NA	TRBD2	TRBV4-1	TRBJ2-5	TGCGCCAGCAGCCAAGAACCTTGGGGGACTAGCGGCCAAGAGACCCAGTACTTC	CASSQEPWGTSGQETQYF
NA	TRBD1	TRBV3-1/TRBV3-2	TRBJ1-4	TGTGCCAGCAGCCAATTTCTACAGGGGGCGGGGGAAAAACTGTTTTTT	CASSQFLQGAGEKLFF
NA	NA	TRBV19	TRBJ1-3	TGTGCCAGTAGTATTGCTGCGCCAGGAAACACCATATATTTT	CASSIAAPGNTIYF
few	NA	TRBV29-1	TRBJ1-2	TGCAGCGTCCGCCCAAACATCAACTATGGCTACACCTTC	CSVRPNINYGYTF
NA	NA	TRBV5-4	TRBJ2-2	TGTGCCAGCAGCCTAGGCCTAGCGCACACCGGGGAGCTGTTTTTT	CASSLGLAHTGELFF
NA	NA	TRBV6-1	TRBJ1-4	TGTGCCAGCAGTGAAAGGAGCGGCTTAAGTGAAAAACTGTTTTTT	CASSERSGLSEKLFF
NA	NA	TRBV6-5	TRBJ1-1	TGTGCCAGCAGTTACTCGAGGGTCAGGAACACTGAAGCTTTCTTT	CASSYSRVRNTEAFF
once	TRBD1	TRBV29-1	TRBJ1-2	TGCACTGGAACAGGGGGTTCCGGCTACACCTTC	CTGTGGSGYTF
NA	TRBD2	TRBV12-5	TRBJ2-3	TGTGCTAGTGGCGCGGGAGGCACAGATACGCAGTATTTT	CASGAGGTDTQYF